This TCR beta chain was documented in a study of blood T cell repertoires in COVID-19. The repertoire was sequenced with immunoSEQ multiplex PCR; TCRdb's copy has only in-frame clones and lacks some. The sample comprises roughly 150,000 clones, over 80% of which are singletons, and over 7% rests with the top ten. Germline CDR1 and CDR2: SGHAT and FQDESV (reference sequence). The CDR3 consists of 13 residues. Of note for this clone: Sequence at one end of the junction differs from germline and may be a read error.

The TCR comes from a woman older than 75 with COVID-19, enrolled during active disease. The sequenced sample was peripheral blood. The chain carries TRBV11-1 and TRBJ2-1; 10 nucleotides align to TRBD2. The CDR3 sequence is CASSLAGDNEQFF. Written as DNA, the CDR3 is TGTGCCAGCAGCCTAGCGGGAGACAATGAGCAGTTCTTC.